A single sample is the source of the 9 T cell receptor beta chains below, sequenced in a study of response to subunit inactivated influenza vaccine. TCRdb passed the RT-PCR reads through MiXCR, listing each CDR3 protein once. The sample yields around 250,000 distinct CDR3 sequences, more than 9% seen once. The input for sequencing was non-naive T cells sorted from PBMCs, taken 14 to 15 days before vaccination. Every receptor here comes from a man in his fifties who received an inactivated influenza vaccine.

This clonotype was found a few times. The J gene is TRBJ2-7, the V gene TRBV7-9; D ambiguous. Germline V CDR1 and CDR2: SEHNR, FQNEAQ (reference sequence). The V end was cut by 1 base, the J end by 1 base, with 11 bases between. The CDR3 is 15 residues long. The CDR3 protein is CASSLGPVPSYEQYF. Written as DNA, the CDR3 is TGTGCCAGCAGCTTAGGGCCTGTTCCTTCCTACGAGCAGTACTTC. The full variable domain, rest sourced from reference TRBV7-9 and TRBJ2-7, is DTGVSQNPRHKITKRGQNVTFRCDPISEHNRLYWYRQTLGQGPEFLTYFQNEAQLEKSRLLSDRFSAERPKGSFSTLEIQRTEQGDSAMYLCASSLGPVPSYEQYFGPGTRLTVT.

CDR3: CASSPRTVPYEQYF. For the CDR3, the DNA is TGTGCCAGCAGCCCACGGACGGTACCCTACGAGCAGTACTTC. This sequence joins TRBV5-8 and TRBJ2-7; D ambiguous. The germline gives CDR1 SGHTS, CDR2 YDEGEE. The CDR3 is 14 residues long. V was pared by 4 bases and J by 2 bases, with 13 bases between. The full variable domain, its missing parts supplied by reference TRBV5-8 and TRBJ2-7, is EAGVTQSPTHLIKTRGQQATLRCSPISGHTSVYWYQQALGLGLQFLLWYDEGEERNRGNFPPRFSGRQFPNYSSELNVNALELEDSALYLCASSPRTVPYEQYFGPGTRLTVT.

The chain joins TRBV3-1 to TRBJ2-7; 7 bases are a match to TRBD2. V lost 2 bases, J lost 2 bases, and 12 bases stayed unmatched. Germline loops: CDR1 LGHDT, CDR2 YNNKEL (reference sequence). The CDR3 has 17 amino acids. CDR3 bases: TGTGCCAGCAGCCAAAGAGCTCCTAGCGGAGTCACCTACGAGCAGTACTTC. Protein sequence: CASSQRAPSGVTYEQYF.

This clonotype was counted a few times. This rearrangement joins TRBV24-1 to TRBJ2-3, with TRBD1 matching 7 bases. The CDR3 has 17 residues. J was trimmed by 0 bases and V by 3 bases; bases with no gene match: 8. From germline, CDR1 is KGHDR and CDR2 SFDVKD. The DNA of the CDR3 is TGTGCCACCAGTGATCCTGGGGACAGATCTAGCACAGATACGCAGTATTTT. Translation: CATSDPGDRSSTDTQYF.

This clonotype was observed a handful of times. The chain uses TRBV29-1 and TRBJ1-2; D not resolved. Trimming left V 4 bases short and J 8 bases short, with 14 bases between. Germline CDR1 is SQVTM and CDR2 is ANQGSEA. The CDR3 is made up of 12 amino acids. The CDR3 loop reads CSVALAGGGYTF. The CDR3 coding sequence is TGCAGCGTTGCCCTCGCGGGCGGCGGCTACACCTTC.

This clonotype has only one observation. The CDR3 is CSARAGTHDYEQYF. The CDR3 nucleotides are TGCAGTGCTAGAGCGGGAACCCATGACTACGAGCAGTACTTC. This rearrangement joins TRBV20-1 to TRBJ2-7, with a weak D call TRBD2 (5 bases). V lost 1 base and J lost 3, with 13 bases in between. CDR3 length: 14 amino acids. The germline V gene has CDR1 DFQATT and CDR2 SNEGSKA (reference sequence).

The rearrangement links TRBV4-2 to TRBJ2-7; 9 nucleotides align to TRBD1. The CDR3 extends over 14 amino acids. The trim removed 8 bases at V and 5 bases at J, leaving 10 bases unmatched. Germline V gene sequence: CDR1 LGHNA, CDR2 YNFKEQ. CDR3 residues: CASGPGTGGNEQYF. The CDR3 nucleotides are TGTGCCAGCGGCCCCGGAACAGGGGGCAACGAGCAGTACTTC.

This clonotype was detected a few times. The chain links TRBV6-5 to TRBJ2-1; tentative D call: TRBD2 (6 bases). The germline V gene encodes CDR1 MNHEY and CDR2 SVGAGI. The CDR3 runs to 15 residues. Trimming shortened V by 4 bases and J by 5 bases, and 15 bases separated the two germline ends. The CDR3, as DNA: TGTGCCAGCAGTTCCGGGGGAGGAGGCAACAATGAGCAGTTCTTC. Translation: CASSSGGGGNNEQFF.

Of note for this clonotype: This sequence may be a read error, since a much larger clone differs from it by one base. The chain employs TRBV27 and TRBJ2-7; the D call may be TRBD1 or TRBD2 (6 bases each). The V gene's germline CDR1 is MNHEY and CDR2 SMNVEV (reference sequence). This CDR3 contains 13 residues. The CDR3 reads CSSRGGGSYEQYF. DNA for the CDR3: TGTTCCAGCAGAGGAGGGGGTTCCTACGAGCAGTACTTC.